This T cell receptor beta chain stems from a study of OX40 agonist ivuxolimab in advanced cancers. As for the study in general: Six ivuxolimab dose levels, 0.01 to 10 mg/kg, were given intravenously every 2 weeks.

About this clone: Its antigen is unknown.

CDR1 and CDR2 from the germline V gene are MNHEY and SVGAGI. CDR3 length: 14 residues. V was cut by 6 bases and J by 1 base, with 12 bases left in between. Whole-study results and caveats: Among patients with partial responses at 0.1-3.0 mg/kg, clonal expansion was among the lowest.

Assay used: immunoSEQ multiplex PCR; TCRdb lists only in-frame clones, some missing. This sample has 150,000 to 180,000 clones, with 85% to 95% found just once. The V call is TRBV6-5, the J call TRBJ1-2, with D maybe TRBD1 (5 bases). The receptor was derived from an adult with an advanced solid tumor such as melanoma, head and neck, liver or kidney cancer. The source was CD4+ or CD8+ T cells sorted from blood, collected in a trial of the OX40 agonist ivuxolimab. CDR3 in amino acids: CASSQGAINYGYTF. The CDR3, as DNA: TGTGCCAGCAGCCAGGGAGCCATTAACTATGGCTACACCTTC.